This T cell receptor beta chain is drawn from a study of cytomegalovirus exposure and HLA in healthy donors. This clone was counted only a few times. The primer mix had 60 Vbeta and 13 Jbeta primers. TCRdb's table, derived via immunoSEQ multiplex PCR, lists solely in-frame clones and lacks some. The sample lists about 140,000 clones, 75% to 85% occurring once. Sequenced input: PBMCs. The clonotype comes from a man in his forties in good health and CMV-seronegative.

CDR3 in amino acids: CASSSSSGEQRYEQYF. The CDR3 DNA follows: TGTGCCAGCAGTTCCTCTAGCGGGGAGCAACGCTACGAGCAGTACTTC. The V and J genes are TRBV27 and TRBJ2-5, with 9 bases that match TRBD2. The J call may not be correct, given that the DNA end is closer to TRBJ2-7. The germline V gene encodes CDR1 MNHEY and CDR2 SMNVEV (reference sequence). This CDR3 comprises 16 residues.